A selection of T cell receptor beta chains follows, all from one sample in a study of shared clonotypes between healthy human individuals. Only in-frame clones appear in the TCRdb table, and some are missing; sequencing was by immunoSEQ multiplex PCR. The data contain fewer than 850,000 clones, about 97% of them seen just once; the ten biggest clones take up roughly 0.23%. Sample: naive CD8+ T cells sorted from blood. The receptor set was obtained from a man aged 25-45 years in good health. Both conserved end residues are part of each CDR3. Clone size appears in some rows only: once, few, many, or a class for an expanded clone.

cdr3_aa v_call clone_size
CASSITTGNNYEQYF TRBV27 .
CASSPGTYTGELFF TRBV9 once
CASSLIRRSYEQYF TRBV7-8 .
CSVESGHSYEQYF TRBV29-1 once
CAISELEGLGAQYF TRBV10-3 .
CASRQQGTGSSSDEKLFF TRBV5-1 .
CASSFYSGGALYNEQFF TRBV28 .
CAISESGTSGDYEQYF TRBV10-3 .
CASSLAGDTQYF TRBV5-6 .
CASSQDGLAGYNEQFF TRBV4-3 once
CASSVTLQGFDYGYTF TRBV5-1 .
CASSHRDNSYEQYF TRBV11-3 .
CASSYNRDRGKGNTGELFF TRBV5-5 .
CASSLSGVEQFF TRBV5-8 .
CASSNGQYPSNEQFF TRBV27 .
CASSLGAFEQFF TRBV5-6 .
CASSRSGARRANVLTF TRBV5-6 .
CASSQIWLYEQYF TRBV23-1 .
CASSLGLGNTEAFF TRBV13 .
CASSLGQGNTEAFF TRBV7-6 .
CASSLSRDTQYF TRBV27 .
CAWSVAGAPNEQFF TRBV30 .
CASSPNRNTEAFF TRBV18 .
CASSHIDYRLAGGEQYF TRBV7-9 once
CASSFFSARRDEQFF TRBV28 once
CATSRGTSGRRDEQYF TRBV15 .
CASSPSNPNQPQHF TRBV27 .
CASTAGTGGLENIQYF TRBV7-2 .
CASSEGDTHVDTQYF TRBV25-1 .
CASSLPITEAFF TRBV28 .
CASSENLLGPQVSGNTIYF TRBV6-1 .
CASSYGMTATNYGYTF TRBV6-5 .
CASSEVGKIPEAFF TRBV6-1 .
CASSFPGQGYEQYF TRBV5-1 .
CATSRQLGPYEQYF TRBV15 few
CASSPLATGTSEYNEQFF TRBV4-1 .
CASSVVLADNEQFF TRBV9 .
CSVWGPKPPNEQFF TRBV29-1 .
CASSLRRGMIAYEQYF TRBV5-4 .
CASSDLASGELFF TRBV2 .
CASSLSGAPNEKLFF TRBV5-1 .
CASSAYQAVDGYTF TRBV27 .
CASSVYRGTEAFF TRBV6-1 .
CASSLRASYNEQFF TRBV6-4 .
CASTFNNEQFF TRBV6-5 .
CASSTAPEWEQYF TRBV7-9 .